The clone carrying this T cell receptor beta chain was picked up a small number of times. Its specificity is unknown. TCRdb redid the calling of the RT-PCR reads with MiXCR, one entry per CDR3 protein. The sample includes about 800,000 distinct CDR3 sequences, approximately 21% of them seen just once. This sample was included in a study of response to subunit inactivated influenza vaccine. Overall study findings and caveats: Every seasonal influenza vaccination brings in few new T cells, the authors suggested.

The V gene lost 3 bases and the J gene lost 8 bases, with 16 bases spanning the gap. The CDR3 spans 14 residues. Specimen: PBMCs from blood, collected around 5 days after vaccination. The J gene is TRBJ1-2, the V gene TRBV12-3 or TRBV12-4; no firm D call. The TCR sequence derives from a man aged 50 or older who received an inactivated influenza vaccine. CDR3 in DNA: TGTGCCAGCAGTTTTTCCGGGCCATACAAGGGCTACACCTTC. This codes for CASSFSGPYKGYTF.